The sequence of this T cell receptor (beta chain) was determined in a study of blood T cell repertoires in COVID-19. In the study overall: T cells, B-cell-depleted T cells, or PBMCs supplied cDNA or gDNA.

CDR1 is LGHDT and CDR2 is YNNKEL in the germline V gene (reference sequence). Trimming cost V 1 base and J 4 bases, with 8 bases left between them. This CDR3 comprises 14 residues. TCRdb's copy holds only in-frame clones and misses some; the assay was immunoSEQ multiplex PCR. The sample lists roughly 41,000 clones; roughly 70% were seen once. This sequence joins TRBV3-1 (or the pseudogene TRBV3-2) and TRBJ1-3, with a weak D call TRBD1 (6 bases). The sequenced sample was peripheral blood. This sequence was found in an older man with COVID-19, enrolled during active disease. CDR3 DNA: TGTGCCAGCAGCCAAGCGACAGGCGGAAACACCATATATTTT. The encoded protein is CASSQATGGNTIYF.